The sequence of this T cell receptor (beta chain) was determined in a study of graft-versus-host responses after intestinal transplantation. Overall study: Once they had received anti-thymocyte globulin induction, all recipients took tacrolimus and steroids for around 3 years. Notes on the study in general: The presence of high graft-versus-host to host-versus-graft clonal ratios in allografts characterized patients with graft-donor T cell macrochimerism. GvH clones occurred in recipient marrow; some first appeared in ileum or blood.

As regards this clone: What it binds is unknown.

Sequenced by immunoSEQ multiplex PCR; TCRdb stores in-frame clones only, minus some. Of just over 95,000 clones in the sample, about 90% were seen once. This TCR came from a human donor who received an intestinal transplant. Material: unstimulated CD4+ T cells sorted from spleen or lymph node cells, obtained before intestinal transplant.

The CDR3, as DNA: TGTGCCAGTAGTAAGGGGGGGGGAGACGAGCAGTACTTC. This sequence encodes CASSKGGGDEQYF. This chain joins TRBV19 and TRBJ2-7, with a weak D call TRBD2 (7 bases). Germline CDR1 is LNHDA and CDR2 is SQIVND (reference sequence). This CDR3 has 13 amino acids. V was clipped by 4 bases and J by 5 bases, with 12 bases between them.